In this sample, the clone carrying this TCR beta chain turned up many times. Its antigen remains unknown. Not enrolled were patients with uncontrolled infection, other autoimmune disease, pregnancy or lactation. The authors obtained PBMCs from over 8.5 ml of fresh peripheral blood. The CDR3 length is 15 residues. The germline gives CDR1 SNHLY, CDR2 FYNNEI. V lost 8 bases, J lost 5 bases, and 18 bases lay in between. This sample is drawn from a study of T cells in Graves' hyperthyroidism and ophthalmopathy. Study-wide results and caveats: Ophthalmopathy was model-predicted a median around 6.1 months pre-onset.

Regions amplified from RNA transcripts were the TCR beta CDR3 regions. Researchers ran a first-round RT-PCR on the TCR CDR3 using the HTBI primer set. TCRdb fed the multiplex PCR reads into MiXCR, producing one record per CDR3 protein. The profile covers hundreds of thousands of distinct CDR3 sequences, with over 35% appearing a single time and 8% to 9% taken by the ten largest. The sequence was collected from a man aged 18 to 35 with Graves' hyperthyroidism. Sequenced sample: blood. This chain connects TRBV2 to TRBJ2-2; maybe TRBD2 (6 bases). This CDR3 reads CASSPLQGGTGELFF. CDR3 coding DNA: TGTGCCAGCTCACCCCTCCAGGGAGGTACCGGGGAGCTGTTTTTT.